Sequencing of this T cell receptor beta chain was carried out in a study of T cells in Graves' hyperthyroidism and ophthalmopathy. The study, taken as a whole, reports: Blood also contained most expanded thyroid clonotypes above 0.001.

This clonotype was detected many times. Its antigen is currently unknown. Newly diagnosed hyperthyroidism patients aged 18 to 65 years had disease lasting under 2 months. Exclusion followed for patients with uncontrolled infection, other autoimmune disease, pregnancy or lactation. Clinical symptoms, serum thyroxine, TRAb, thyroid ultrasound and orbital computed tomography informed diagnoses. From RNA transcripts, TCR beta CDR3 regions were amplified. First-round RT-PCR targeting the TCR CDR3 was performed with the HTBI primer set. One entry per CDR3 protein, called by TCRdb with MiXCR from the multiplex PCR reads. The data hold about 620,000 distinct CDR3 sequences, with about 16% observed a single time. Per the germline V gene, CDR1 is MNHEY and CDR2 is SMNVEV (reference sequence). The V gene lost 5 bases and the J gene lost 6 bases, with 11 bases spanning the gap. This CDR3 is 12 amino acids long.

The material sequenced was blood. The sequence was obtained from a woman aged 25 to 39 with Graves' hyperthyroidism. The chain has TRBV27 and TRBJ2-7; D unresolved. The CDR3 here is CASSGAWGEQYF. In DNA, the CDR3 is TGTGCCAGCAGTGGAGCGTGGGGCGAGCAGTACTTC.